This TCR beta chain was sequenced for a study of T cell changes during pregnancy in multiple sclerosis. TCRdb keeps only in-frame clones here, not all; method: immunoSEQ multiplex PCR. The sample yields 55,000 to 65,000 clones, about nine tenths seen once. Unmatched junction bases numbered 4, after V lost 5 bases and J lost 5 bases. The germline V gene has CDR1 LNHDA and CDR2 SQIVND (reference sequence). This CDR3 contains 14 residues. The TCR was taken from a female donor in good health, enrolled as a control in a pregnancy study. Sample: peripheral blood, taken in the first trimester of pregnancy. The chain uses TRBV19 and TRBJ1-5; TRBD1 matches 9 bases. The CDR3: CASSGTGTHQPQHF. The CDR3 DNA is TGTGCCAGTAGTGGGACAGGGACCCATCAGCCCCAGCATTTT.